Listed here is a single TCR beta chain. The data derive from a study of blood T cell repertoires in COVID-19. For the study at large: The United States, Italy and Spain provided the acute and convalescent COVID-19 samples. PBMCs, B-cell-depleted T cells, or T cells were the source of the cDNA or gDNA that made up the material.

The CDR3 sequence is 16 residues long. Per the germline V gene, CDR1 is SGHVS and CDR2 is FNYEAQ. Losses at the gene ends were 5 bases for V and 2 bases for J; bases not matched to a gene: 5. Original methodology: Nucleated cell counts were estimated from reference gene primer amplification. The method was immunoSEQ multiplex PCR; TCRdb's version includes in-frame clones alone and lacks a portion of them. V and J calls plus clone size are reproduced from that table; the DNA served to infer D and trimming. The table shows under 200,000 clones, with 65% to 80% occurring only once. V usage is TRBV7-6 and J usage is TRBJ2-3, with 12 bases lining up with TRBD2. The specimen sequenced was peripheral blood. The sequence was collected from a man in his sixties with acute or convalescent COVID-19. CDR3: CASSPGLAGYTDTQYF. DNA for the CDR3: TGTGCCAGCAGCCCAGGACTAGCGGGGTACACAGATACGCAGTATTTT.